Following are 8 T cell receptor beta chains from one sample sequenced in a study of spatial heterogeneity in lung cancer. Regarding the study as a whole: The study found that expanded intratumoral alpha and beta TCR counts tracked tumor mutation counts.

Their antigens remain unidentified. TCRdb fed the 5' RACE reads into MiXCR, producing one record per CDR3 protein. Among 15,000 to 20,000 distinct CDR3 sequences listed, under 7% were seen once. The time point here: sample taken at primary tumor resection. Sequenced here: lung tumor tissue, sampled at surgery. These receptor sequences come from a female donor with early-stage non-small cell lung cancer.

This clonotype was seen ten or more times. The chain uses TRBV7-2 and TRBJ2-5; D is ambiguous. CDR1 is SGHTA and CDR2 is FQGNSA in the germline V gene. This CDR3 comprises 15 residues. Trimming shortened V by 0 bases and J by 2 bases, and 10 bases separated the two germline ends. The CDR3 loop is CASSLAANKQETQYF. CDR3 sequence (DNA): TGTGCCAGCAGCTTAGCGGCCAACAAACAAGAGACCCAGTACTTC. The full variable domain, with the rest looked up from reference TRBV7-2 and TRBJ2-5, is GAGVSQSPSNKVTEKGKDVELRCDPISGHTALYWYRQSLGQGLEFLIYFQGNSAPDKSGLPSDRFSAERTGGSVSTLTIQRTQQEDSAVYLCASSLAANKQETQYFGPGTRLLVL.

Many counts were recorded for this clonotype. The CDR3 coding sequence is TGTGCCAGCAGTGGATCAAGGGGGGAGGATTCACCCCTCCACTTT. This codes for CASSGSRGEDSPLHF. V gene TRBV2 combines with J gene TRBJ1-6; possible D gene TRBD1, 6 bases. Germline V gene data show CDR1 as SNHLY and CDR2 as FYNNEI. V lost 4 bases to trimming and J lost 8 bases, with 15 bases between them. The CDR3 totals 15 residues.

This clonotype has a count of ten or more. This chain links TRBV20-1 with TRBJ1-2; D remains ambiguous. Deletions cut 0 bases from V and 0 bases from J, with 14 bases between. This CDR3 contains 16 residues. The germline gives CDR1 DFQATT, CDR2 SNEGSKA (reference sequence). For the CDR3, the DNA is TGCAGTGCTAGAGATCTCTCGAGAGTGGCTAACTATGGCTACACCTTC. The encoded protein is CSARDLSRVANYGYTF.

In its sample, this clonotype was seen many times. V gene TRBV18 combines with J gene TRBJ1-5, with 9 nucleotides matching TRBD1. Looked up from germline, CDR1 is KGHSH and CDR2 is LQKENI. The CDR3 sequence is 17 residues long. The V segment lost 2 bases and the J segment 7 bases; nucleotides outside the gene matches: 12. CDR3 residues: CASSPFFPGQGGQPQHF. The DNA of the CDR3 is TGTGCCAGCTCACCATTTTTCCCGGGACAGGGTGGGCAGCCCCAGCATTTT.

This clonotype was detected ten times or more. The rearrangement uses TRBV7-2 and TRBJ1-5, with D hard to call. V was clipped by 2 bases and J by 3 bases, with 5 bases between them. The CDR3 spans 13 residues. Germline V gene sequence: CDR1 SGHTA, CDR2 FQGNSA. The CDR3 spells CASSLNYNQPQHF. The CDR3 nucleotides read TGTGCCAGCAGCTTAAACTACAATCAGCCCCAGCATTTT.

In this sample, this clonotype turned up many times. The chain links TRBV7-9 to TRBJ1-5; no firm D call. V was trimmed by 2 bases and J by 10 bases, leaving 21 bases between them. The CDR3 runs to 16 residues. The germline gives CDR1 SEHNR, CDR2 FQNEAQ (reference sequence). The CDR3 nucleotides read TGTGCCAGCAGCTTACTGGCAGGCCCGGTGTCGGGTCCCCAGCATTTT. Encoded protein: CASSLLAGPVSGPQHF.

The chain joins TRBV6-5 to TRBJ1-1, with D perhaps matching TRBD1 (5 bases). The CDR3 totals 13 residues. Germline V gives CDR1 MNHEY, CDR2 SVGAGI. The V end was cut by 6 bases, the J end by 3 bases, with 11 bases between. The CDR3 reads CASRERGDTEAFF. The CDR3 region has the DNA TGTGCCAGCAGAGAACGGGGGGACACTGAAGCTTTCTTT.

This clonotype has at least ten counts. V is TRBV5-1 and J is TRBJ2-1; 8 bases agree with TRBD1. V shed 4 bases and J 9 bases; nucleotides not matched to a gene: 3. Germline CDR1 and CDR2: SGHRS and YFSETQ. This CDR3 has 12 residues. The CDR3 region has the DNA TGCGCCAGCAGCCAGGGGACAGGTGAGCAGTTCTTC. It is translated as CASSQGTGEQFF. Based on the CDR3 plus reference TRBV5-1 and TRBJ2-1, the full variable domain is KAGVTQTPRYLIKTRGQQVTLSCSPISGHRSVSWYQQTPGQGLQFLFEYFSETQRNKGNFPGRFSGRQFSNSRSEMNVSTLELGDSALYLCASSQGTGEQFFGPGTRLTVL.